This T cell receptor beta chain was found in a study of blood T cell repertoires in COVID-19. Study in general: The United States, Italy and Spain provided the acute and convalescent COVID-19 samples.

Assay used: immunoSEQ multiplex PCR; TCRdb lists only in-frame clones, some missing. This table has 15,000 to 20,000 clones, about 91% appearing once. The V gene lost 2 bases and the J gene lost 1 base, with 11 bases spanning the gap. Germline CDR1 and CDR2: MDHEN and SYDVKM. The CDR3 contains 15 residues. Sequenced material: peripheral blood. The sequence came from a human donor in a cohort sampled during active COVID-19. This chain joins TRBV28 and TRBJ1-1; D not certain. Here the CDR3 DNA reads TGTGCCAGCAGTTTAGGCAGCACAGCGAACACTGAAGCTTTCTTT. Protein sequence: CASSLGSTANTEAFF.